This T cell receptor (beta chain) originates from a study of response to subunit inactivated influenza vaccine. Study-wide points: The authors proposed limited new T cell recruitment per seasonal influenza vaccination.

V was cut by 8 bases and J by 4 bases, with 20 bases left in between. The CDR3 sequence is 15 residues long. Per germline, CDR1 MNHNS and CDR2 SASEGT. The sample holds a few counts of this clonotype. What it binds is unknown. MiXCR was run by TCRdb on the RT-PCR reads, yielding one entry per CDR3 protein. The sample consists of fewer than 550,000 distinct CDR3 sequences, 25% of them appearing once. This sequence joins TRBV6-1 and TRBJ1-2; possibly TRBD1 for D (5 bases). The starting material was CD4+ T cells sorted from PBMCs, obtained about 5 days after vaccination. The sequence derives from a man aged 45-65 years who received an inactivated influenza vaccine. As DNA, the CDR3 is TGTGCCAGCCGGGACTTGGGAATACAAGGCTATGGCTACACCTTC. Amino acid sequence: CASRDLGIQGYGYTF.